A selection of T cell receptor beta chains follows, all from one sample in a study of blood T cell repertoires in COVID-19. TCRdb's table, derived via immunoSEQ multiplex PCR, lists solely in-frame clones and lacks some. The sample lists 380,000 or so clones; around 84% were seen once. Sequenced material: peripheral blood. These receptors were taken from a human donor with acute or convalescent COVID-19. The donor label of this sample is uncertain. Both conserved end residues are part of each CDR3. The order of the fields is J gene, V gene, D gene, clone size, CDR3 DNA, CDR3 protein. The D gene is left open where the match is weak. The size entry is marked missing in some rows and otherwise reads once, few, many or a size class.

>TRBJ1-5|TRBV30|-|-
TGTGCCTGGAGTGGACAGCCTAATCAGCCCCAGCATTTT
CAWSGQPNQPQHF
>TRBJ1-1|TRBV27|-|once
TGTGCCAGCAGTTCCCAGGAGAGGGGGTGGAGGAACACTGAAGCTTTCTTT
CASSSQERGWRNTEAFF
>TRBJ1-5|TRBV27|-|-
TGTGCCAGCAGTTTATTGCAGGGAGGACAGCCCCAGCATTTT
CASSLLQGGQPQHF
>TRBJ2-1|TRBV27|TRBD2|few
TGTGCCAGCAACCCTAGCGGGACTTACAATGAGCAGTTCTTC
CASNPSGTYNEQFF
>TRBJ2-7|TRBV27|TRBD2|-
TGTGCCAGCAGTGGATCCGGGAGGCGAGCCTACGAGCAGTACTTC
CASSGSGRRAYEQYF
>TRBJ2-1|TRBV3-1/TRBV3-2|TRBD2|few
TGTGCCAGCAGTCGAATTCTTAAAAGCGGGGGGCGGGGCAATGAGCAGTTCTTC
CASSRILKSGGRGNEQFF
>TRBJ1-1|TRBV27|-|-
TGTGCCAGCAGCTTAAATCAGGGCTTCAAGGCTGAAGCTTTCTTT
CASSLNQGFKAEAFF
>TRBJ1-1|TRBV3-1/TRBV3-2|-|once
TGTGCCAGCACAAGCGGGGGTACGGGGGATGAAGCTTTCTTT
CASTSGGTGDEAFF
>TRBJ2-1|TRBV10-3|-|-
TGTGCCATCGGGGACATCCACTACAATGAGCAGTTCTTC
CAIGDIHYNEQFF
>TRBJ1-1|TRBV5-1|-|-
TGCGCCACCGCCTTGACAGTGGGAACTGAAGCTTTCTTT
CATALTVGTEAFF
>TRBJ1-1|TRBV2|TRBD1|-
TGTGCCAGCAGTTGGGGGGACAGTAACACTGAAGCTTTCTTT
CASSWGDSNTEAFF
>TRBJ1-2|TRBV5-1|-|-
TGCGCCAGCAGCCTAGGGAGGGGTACCTATGGCTACACCTTC
CASSLGRGTYGYTF
>TRBJ1-6|TRBV7-8|TRBD1|-
TGTGCCAGCAGCTTAGCCACAGGGGGAAGGGATAATTCACCCCTCCACTTT
CASSLATGGRDNSPLHF
>TRBJ2-7|TRBV6-5|-|-
TGTGCCAGCAGTTACCCAGGATCCTACGAGCAGTACTTC
CASSYPGSYEQYF
>TRBJ2-4|TRBV6-1|TRBD2|-
TGTGCCAGCAGTGAATCCGGACTAGCGGGGACACAAAACATTCAGTACTTC
CASSESGLAGTQNIQYF
>TRBJ2-7|TRBV7-2|-|once
TGTGCCAGCAGCTTAGGTCTCGCGAACTACGAGCAGTACTTC
CASSLGLANYEQYF
>TRBJ2-7|TRBV13|-|-
TGTGCCAGCAGCTTAGGGGCAGGGGACGAGCAGTACTTC
CASSLGAGDEQYF
>TRBJ1-5|TRBV28|-|-
TGTGCCAGCAGTTTGGACAGATTTCAGCCCCAGCATTTT
CASSLDRFQPQHF
>TRBJ1-1|TRBV4-2|-|-
TGTGCCAGCAGCCAAGATCCCAGAGGGTACACTGAAGCTTTCTTT
CASSQDPRGYTEAFF
>TRBJ1-1|TRBV27|TRBD1|-
TGTGCCAGCAGTTTTGGTAGGCAGGGGGACACTGAAGCTTTCTTT
CASSFGRQGDTEAFF
>TRBJ2-2|TRBV7-9|TRBD2|-
TGTGCCAGCAGCGGGACTAGCGGGGGGCGGAACACCGGGGAGCTGTTTTTT
CASSGTSGGRNTGELFF
>TRBJ1-2|TRBV18|TRBD1|-
TGTGCCAGCTCAACCGGGACAGCTACTAACTATGGCTACACCTTC
CASSTGTATNYGYTF
>TRBJ2-1|TRBV10-1|-|once
TGCGCCAGCAGTGAGTCGCGGCGGTTCTCCTACAATGAGCAGTTCTTC
CASSESRRFSYNEQFF
>TRBJ1-1|TRBV7-8|TRBD1|few
TGTGCCAGCAGCTCGGACAGGGTTACTGAAGCTTTCTTT
CASSSDRVTEAFF
>TRBJ1-2|TRBV29-1|TRBD1|few
TGCAGCGTACCAGATGAGGGGGCGCAACCTAACTATGGCTACACCTTC
CSVPDEGAQPNYGYTF
>TRBJ2-2|TRBV5-1|-|-
TGCGCCAGCAGCTTCACACAGGTTCCCACCGGGGAGCTGTTTTTT
CASSFTQVPTGELFF
>TRBJ2-5|TRBV6-6|-|-
TGTGCCAGCAGTTCCCTCCAGGGTCAGGGAGGAGAGACCCAGTACTTC
CASSSLQGQGGETQYF
>TRBJ1-1|TRBV18|-|-
TGTGCCAGCTCATCGATCCCTTGGGGGGGAGGCACTGAAGCTTTCTTT
CASSSIPWGGGTEAFF
>TRBJ2-1|TRBV12-3/TRBV12-4|-|-
TGTGCCAGCAGTTTTCGAGGTGAGCAGTTCTTC
CASSFRGEQFF
>TRBJ1-2|TRBV5-1|TRBD1|-
TGCGCCAGCAGCCGGGACAGGGGTGATGGCTACACCTTC
CASSRDRGDGYTF
>TRBJ1-1|TRBV24-1|-|-
TGTGCCACCAGTGCCGGGGTATCCACTGAAGCTTTCTTT
CATSAGVSTEAFF
>TRBJ1-2|TRBV6-5|-|-
TGTGCCAGCAGGAGGAGGACCGCCGGCGGCTACACCTTC
CASRRRTAGGYTF
>TRBJ2-1|TRBV7-7|TRBD1|-
TGTGCCAGCAGCCGGGGACAGGGGTACAATGAGCAGTTCTTC
CASSRGQGYNEQFF
>TRBJ2-1|TRBV19|TRBD2|-
TGTGCCAGTAGTATCCGGGGACCCGGGGGGAATGAGCAGTTCTTC
CASSIRGPGGNEQFF
>TRBJ2-1|TRBV5-6|-|-
TGTGCCAGCAGACCTTTAGCGTTCAATGAGCAGTTCTTC
CASRPLAFNEQFF
>TRBJ2-2|TRBV11-2|TRBD2|once
TGTGCCAGCAGCTTAGCGGGGGGGCGGTCCGGGGAGCTGTTTTTT
CASSLAGGRSGELFF
>TRBJ2-5|TRBV18|-|-
TGTGCCAGCTCACCCGGAGAGACCCAGTACTTC
CASSPGETQYF
>TRBJ1-4|TRBV6-5|-|-
TGTGCCAGCAGTTGGTCAGGTGCCAATGAAAAACTGTTTTTT
CASSWSGANEKLFF
>TRBJ2-7|TRBV3-1/TRBV3-2|TRBD2|-
TGTGCCAGCAGCCGCCTGACTAGCGGGAGGGCGGGCTACGAGCAGTACTTC
CASSRLTSGRAGYEQYF
>TRBJ1-2|TRBV6-4|TRBD1|few
TGTGCCAGCAGTTACTCCGCCGGGACAGGGGTCGCTAACTATGGCTACACCTTC
CASSYSAGTGVANYGYTF
>TRBJ1-6|TRBV28|TRBD1|-
TGTGCCAGCAGAGAGGGGACAGTAGGGTCACCCCTCCACTTT
CASREGTVGSPLHF
>TRBJ2-7|TRBV5-1|-|-
TGCGCCAGCAGCCCAAAATCGGACAGCACCACCTACGAGCAGTACTTC
CASSPKSDSTTYEQYF
>TRBJ2-3|TRBV7-9|-|-
TGTGCCAGCAGCGGCAGGGGAGATACGCAGTATTTT
CASSGRGDTQYF
>TRBJ2-5|TRBV7-2|TRBD1|-
TGTGCCAGCAGCACAGGGGTTGTGACCCAGTACTTC
CASSTGVVTQYF
>TRBJ1-5|TRBV19|-|few
TGTGCCAGTAGTACTCTCAGGGAGGGCAATCAGCCCCAGCATTTT
CASSTLREGNQPQHF
>TRBJ1-3|TRBV5-1|-|-
TGCGCCAGCAGCTCAACAGGCCGCTCTGGAAACACCATATATTTT
CASSSTGRSGNTIYF
>TRBJ1-1|TRBV6-5|-|once
TGTGCCAGCAGTTACGGGGGGTTTAGTGAAGCTTTCTTT
CASSYGGFSEAFF
>TRBJ2-6|TRBV19|-|-
TGTGCCAGTAGTATAAAACAGAGCTCTGGGGCCAACGTCCTGACTTTC
CASSIKQSSGANVLTF